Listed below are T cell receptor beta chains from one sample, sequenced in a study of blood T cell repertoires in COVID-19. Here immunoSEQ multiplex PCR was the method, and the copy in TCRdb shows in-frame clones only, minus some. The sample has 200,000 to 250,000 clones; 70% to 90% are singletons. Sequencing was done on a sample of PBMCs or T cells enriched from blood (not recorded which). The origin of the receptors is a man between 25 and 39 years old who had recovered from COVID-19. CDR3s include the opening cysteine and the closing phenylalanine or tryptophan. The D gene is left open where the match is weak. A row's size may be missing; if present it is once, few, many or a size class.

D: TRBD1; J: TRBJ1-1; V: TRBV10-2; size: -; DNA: TGCGCCAGCAGTGGGGACAGGGCGGGTTCCCCTACTGAAGCTTTCTTT; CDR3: CASSGDRAGSPTEAFF
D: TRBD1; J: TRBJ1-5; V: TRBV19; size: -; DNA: TGTGCCACACCTACAGGGGTTAGTAGCAATCAGCCCCAGCATTTT; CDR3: CATPTGVSSNQPQHF
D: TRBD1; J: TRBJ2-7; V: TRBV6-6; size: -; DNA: TGTGCCAGCAGTCGATTTGACGCGACAGGGATCAGCTCCTACGAGCAGTACTTC; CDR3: CASSRFDATGISSYEQYF
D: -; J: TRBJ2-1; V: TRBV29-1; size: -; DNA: TGCAGCGTTGAAGGGGCCAGTAGCTCCTACAATGAGCAGTTCTTC; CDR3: CSVEGASSSYNEQFF
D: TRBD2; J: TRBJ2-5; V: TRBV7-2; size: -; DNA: TGTGCCAGCAGCTTTTTACTAGCGGGACCTCAAGAGACCCAGTACTTC; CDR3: CASSFLLAGPQETQYF
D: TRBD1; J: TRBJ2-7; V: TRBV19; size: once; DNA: TGTGCCAGTAGTAGGGGACAGGAACTATACGAGCAGTACTTC; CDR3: CASSRGQELYEQYF
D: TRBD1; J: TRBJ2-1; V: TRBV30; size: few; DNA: TGTGCCTGGATGGGACAGGGGGCGTACAATGAGCAGTTCTTC; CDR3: CAWMGQGAYNEQFF
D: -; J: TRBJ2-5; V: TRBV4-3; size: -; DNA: TGCGCCAGCAGCCAAGAGCCCGGTCAGGGGCAAGAGACCCAGTACTTC; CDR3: CASSQEPGQGQETQYF
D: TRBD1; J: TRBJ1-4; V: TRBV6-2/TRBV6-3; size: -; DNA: TGTGCCAGCAGTCTGGGACAGGGAACAAACTTGGCAACTAATGAAAAACTGTTTTTT; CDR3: CASSLGQGTNLATNEKLFF
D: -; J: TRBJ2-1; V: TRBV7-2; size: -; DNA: TGTGCCAGCAGCCCCATGGCCCACTACAATGAGCAGTTCTTC; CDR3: CASSPMAHYNEQFF
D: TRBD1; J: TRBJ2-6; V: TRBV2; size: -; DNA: TGTGCCAGCAGTTTAAGACTTAGGGACAGCAGCTCTGGGGCCAACGTCCTGACTTTC; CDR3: CASSLRLRDSSSGANVLTF
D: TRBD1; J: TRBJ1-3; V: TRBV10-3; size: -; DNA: TGTGCCATCAGTGAGTCAACAGGGGCTGGAAACACCATATATTTT; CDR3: CAISESTGAGNTIYF
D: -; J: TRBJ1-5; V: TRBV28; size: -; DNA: TGTGCCAGCAGTCTCGACGGGGGTCAGCCCCAGCATTTT; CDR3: CASSLDGGQPQHF
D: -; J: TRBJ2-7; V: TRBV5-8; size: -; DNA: TGTGCCAGCAGCTTGGTAGGGGCAGGAGAAAACTACGAGCAGTACTTC; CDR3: CASSLVGAGENYEQYF
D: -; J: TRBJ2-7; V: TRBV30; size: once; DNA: TGTGCCTGGAATGCAGGACAGAGCGCCTACGAGCAGTACTTC; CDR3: CAWNAGQSAYEQYF
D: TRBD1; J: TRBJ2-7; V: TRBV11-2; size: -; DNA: TGTGCCAGCAGAATCCGGACAGGGGGCACCAGCTCCTACGAGCAGTACTTC; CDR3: CASRIRTGGTSSYEQYF
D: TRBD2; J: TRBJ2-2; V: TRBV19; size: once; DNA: TGTGCCAGTAGAAAGAGGTCACTAGCGGGGGGACCGAACACCGGGGAGCTGTTTTTT; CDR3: CASRKRSLAGGPNTGELFF
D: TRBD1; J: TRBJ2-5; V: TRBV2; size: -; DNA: TGTGCCAGCCATGGACAGGGGATGGAGACCCAGTACTTC; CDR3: CASHGQGMETQYF
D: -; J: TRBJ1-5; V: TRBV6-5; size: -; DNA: TGTGCCAGCACCGGACAGTATAGCAATCAGCCCCAGCATTTT; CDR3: CASTGQYSNQPQHF
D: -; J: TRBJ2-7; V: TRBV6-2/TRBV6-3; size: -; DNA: TGTGCCAGCAGTTTAGATAGGACAGCCTACGAGCAGTACTTC; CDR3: CASSLDRTAYEQYF
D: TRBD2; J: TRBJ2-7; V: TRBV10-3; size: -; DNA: TGTGCCATCAGTGAGTCTCTTCTAGCGGGACTGGTGCAGTACTTC; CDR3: CAISESLLAGLVQYF
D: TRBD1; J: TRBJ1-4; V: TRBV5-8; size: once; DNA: TGTGCCAGCAGCTTGGGACAGGGACAAAAACTGTTTTTT; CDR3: CASSLGQGQKLFF
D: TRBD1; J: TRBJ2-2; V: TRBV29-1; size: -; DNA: TGCAGCGTTGGATATTCCGGGACAGGGCCCGGGGAGCTGTTTTTT; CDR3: CSVGYSGTGPGELFF
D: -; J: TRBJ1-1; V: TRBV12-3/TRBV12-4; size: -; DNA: TGTGCCAGCAGGCGGACACCGAACACTGAAGCTTTCTTT; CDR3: CASRRTPNTEAFF
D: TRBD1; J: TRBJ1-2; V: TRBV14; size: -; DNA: TGTGCCAGCAGCCCGTCCGGGACAGGGTTCTATGGCTACACCTTC; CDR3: CASSPSGTGFYGYTF
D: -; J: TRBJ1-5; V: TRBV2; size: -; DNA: TGTGCCAGCAGTGGATGGGCACTCAATCAGCCCCAGCATTTT; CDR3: CASSGWALNQPQHF
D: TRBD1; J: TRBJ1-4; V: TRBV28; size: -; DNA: TGTGCCAGCAGCAGAGAACAGGGGGGAAAACTGTTTTTT; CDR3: CASSREQGGKLFF
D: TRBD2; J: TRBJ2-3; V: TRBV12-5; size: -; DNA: TGTGCTAGTGGTTATTACCTAAACCGACTAGCGGACACAGATACGCAGTATTTT; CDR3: CASGYYLNRLADTDTQYF
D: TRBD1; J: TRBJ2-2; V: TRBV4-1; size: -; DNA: TGCGCCAGCAGCCAAGAGGGGACAGGACTCAACACCGGGGAGCTGTTTTTT; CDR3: CASSQEGTGLNTGELFF
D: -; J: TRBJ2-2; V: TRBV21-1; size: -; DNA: TGTGCCAGCAGCAAAGGGGGGCGGGAGTTCACCGGGGAGCTGTTTTTT; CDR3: CASSKGGREFTGELFF
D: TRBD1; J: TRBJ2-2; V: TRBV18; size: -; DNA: TGTGCCAGCTCACCAGGACAGGGGACTCGTTTCGCGACCGGGGAGCTGTTTTTT; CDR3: CASSPGQGTRFATGELFF
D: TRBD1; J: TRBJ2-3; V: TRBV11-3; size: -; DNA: TGTGCCAGCAGCTTAAATTTGGGGACAGGGGACACAGATACGCAGTATTTT; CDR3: CASSLNLGTGDTDTQYF
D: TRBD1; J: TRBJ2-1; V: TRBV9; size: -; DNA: TGTGCCAGCAGCGTAGCCGTAAACAGGGGGCCAAATGAGCAGTTCTTC; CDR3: CASSVAVNRGPNEQFF
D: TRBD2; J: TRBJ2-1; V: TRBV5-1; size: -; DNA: TGCGCCAGCAGCTTGGGTACTAGCGGGGGGTTCAATGAGCAGTTCTTC; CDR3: CASSLGTSGGFNEQFF
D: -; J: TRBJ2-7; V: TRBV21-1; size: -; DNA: TGTGCCAGCAGCAAAACGGACAAGGGAGGGGTCCACGAGCAGTACTTC; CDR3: CASSKTDKGGVHEQYF
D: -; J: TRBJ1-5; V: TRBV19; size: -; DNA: TGTGCCAGTAGTATAGGGACAGCTAGCAATCAGCCCCAGCATTTT; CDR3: CASSIGTASNQPQHF
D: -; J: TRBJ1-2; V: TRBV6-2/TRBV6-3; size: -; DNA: TGTGCCAGCAGTACACCTTCCTATGGCTACACCTTC; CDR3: CASSTPSYGYTF
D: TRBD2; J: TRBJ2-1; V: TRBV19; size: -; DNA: TGTGCCATAAGCTCGGGACTAGCGGGATTAAGGGAGCAGTTCTTC; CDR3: CAISSGLAGLREQFF
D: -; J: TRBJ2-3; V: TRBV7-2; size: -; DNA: TGTGCCAGCAGCTTACCCGCGGGGTACACAGATACGCAGTATTTT; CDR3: CASSLPAGYTDTQYF
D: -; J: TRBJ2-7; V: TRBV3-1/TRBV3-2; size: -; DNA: TGTGCCAGCAGCCAAGACTTCGGGCAGGGAGGTCTCTCCTACGAGCAGTACTTC; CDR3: CASSQDFGQGGLSYEQYF